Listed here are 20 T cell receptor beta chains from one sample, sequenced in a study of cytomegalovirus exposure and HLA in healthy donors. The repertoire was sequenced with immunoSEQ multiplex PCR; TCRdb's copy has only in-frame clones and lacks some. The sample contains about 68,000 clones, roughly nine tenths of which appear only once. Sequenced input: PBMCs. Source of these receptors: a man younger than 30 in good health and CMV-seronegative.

The CDR3 DNA is TGTGCCAGCAGACAAGGGGGTAACGGCTACACCTTC. Its translation is CASRQGGNGYTF. This sequence joins TRBV28 and TRBJ1-2; a weak D match, TRBD1 (6 bases). The CDR3 is 12 amino acids. In germline, CDR1 is MDHEN, CDR2 SYDVKM. Trimming took 6 bases from V and 8 from J, leaving 13 bases between them.

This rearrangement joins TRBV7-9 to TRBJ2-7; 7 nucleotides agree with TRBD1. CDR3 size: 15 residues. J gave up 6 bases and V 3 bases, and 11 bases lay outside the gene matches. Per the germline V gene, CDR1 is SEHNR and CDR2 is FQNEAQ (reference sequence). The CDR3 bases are TGTGCCAGCAGCTTCGTGACAGGGCTTGGTTCCGAGCAGTACTTC. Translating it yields CASSFVTGLGSEQYF.

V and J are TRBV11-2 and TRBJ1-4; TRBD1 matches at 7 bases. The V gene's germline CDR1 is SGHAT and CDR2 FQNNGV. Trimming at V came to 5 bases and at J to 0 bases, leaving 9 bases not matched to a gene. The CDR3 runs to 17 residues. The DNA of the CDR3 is TGTGCCAGCAGCGACAGGGCGCGTTCTGCAACTAATGAAAAACTGTTTTTT. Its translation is CASSDRARSATNEKLFF.

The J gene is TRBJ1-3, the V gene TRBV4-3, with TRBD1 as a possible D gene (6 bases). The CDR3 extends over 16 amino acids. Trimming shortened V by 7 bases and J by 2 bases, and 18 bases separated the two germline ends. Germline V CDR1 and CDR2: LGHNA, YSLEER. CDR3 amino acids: CASTPGSGGAGNTIYF. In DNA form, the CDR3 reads TGCGCCAGCACCCCAGGTTCGGGGGGCGCTGGAAACACCATATATTTT.

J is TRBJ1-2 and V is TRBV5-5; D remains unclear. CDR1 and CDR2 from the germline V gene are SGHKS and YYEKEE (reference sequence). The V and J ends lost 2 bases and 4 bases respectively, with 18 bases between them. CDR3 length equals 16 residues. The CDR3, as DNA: TGTGCCAGCAGCTTATTCGGTCACAGCCCGGCCTATGGCTACACCTTC. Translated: CASSLFGHSPAYGYTF. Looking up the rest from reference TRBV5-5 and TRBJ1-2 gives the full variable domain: DAGVTQSPTHLIKTRGQQVTLRCSPISGHKSVSWYQQVLGQGPQFIFQYYEKEERGRGNFPDRFSARQFPNYSSELNVNALLLGDSALYLCASSLFGHSPAYGYTFGSGTRLTVV.

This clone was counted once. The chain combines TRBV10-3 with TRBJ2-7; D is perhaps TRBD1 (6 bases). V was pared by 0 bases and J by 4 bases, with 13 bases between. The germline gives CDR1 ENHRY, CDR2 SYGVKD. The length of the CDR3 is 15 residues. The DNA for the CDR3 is TGTGCCATCAGTGAGTCTGGGGGCTGGGGTTACGAGCAGTACTTC. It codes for CAISESGGWGYEQYF.

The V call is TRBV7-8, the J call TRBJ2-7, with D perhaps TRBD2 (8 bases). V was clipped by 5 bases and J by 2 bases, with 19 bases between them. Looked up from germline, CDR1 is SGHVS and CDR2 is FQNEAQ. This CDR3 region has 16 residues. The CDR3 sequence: CASSVTGGTDTYEQYF. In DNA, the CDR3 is TGTGCCAGCAGCGTCACGGGGGGGACAGATACCTACGAGCAGTACTTC. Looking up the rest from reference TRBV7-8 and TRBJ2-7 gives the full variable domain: GAGVSQSPRYKVAKRGQDVALRCDPISGHVSLFWYQQALGQGPEFLTYFQNEAQLDKSGLPSDRFFAERPEGSVSTLKIQRTQQEDSAVYLCASSVTGGTDTYEQYFGPGTRLTVT.

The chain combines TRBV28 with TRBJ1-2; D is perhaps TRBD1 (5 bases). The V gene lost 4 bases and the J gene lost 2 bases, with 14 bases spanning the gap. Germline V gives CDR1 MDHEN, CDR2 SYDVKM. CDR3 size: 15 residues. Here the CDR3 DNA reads TGTGCCAGCAGTTGGGGGGTTGGGGCCAACTATGGCTACACCTTC. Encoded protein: CASSWGVGANYGYTF.

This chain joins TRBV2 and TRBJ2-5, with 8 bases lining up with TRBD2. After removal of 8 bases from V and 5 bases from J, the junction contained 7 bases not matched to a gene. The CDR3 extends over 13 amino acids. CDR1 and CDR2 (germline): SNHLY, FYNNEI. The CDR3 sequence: CASVLAVGETQYF. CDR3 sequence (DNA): TGTGCCAGCGTACTAGCGGTGGGGGAGACCCAGTACTTC.

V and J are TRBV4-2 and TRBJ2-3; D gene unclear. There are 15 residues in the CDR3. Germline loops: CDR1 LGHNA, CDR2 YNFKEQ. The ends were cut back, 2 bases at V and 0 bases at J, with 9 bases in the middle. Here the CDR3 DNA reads TGTGCCAGCAGCCAATACAGATCTAGCACAGATACGCAGTATTTT. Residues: CASSQYRSSTDTQYF.

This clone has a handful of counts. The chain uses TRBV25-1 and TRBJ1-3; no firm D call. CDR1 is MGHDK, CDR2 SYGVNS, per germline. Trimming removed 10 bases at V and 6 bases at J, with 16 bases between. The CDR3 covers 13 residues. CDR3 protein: CATEKGGQNTIYF. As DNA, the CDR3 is TGTGCCACCGAGAAGGGAGGTCAAAACACCATATATTTT.

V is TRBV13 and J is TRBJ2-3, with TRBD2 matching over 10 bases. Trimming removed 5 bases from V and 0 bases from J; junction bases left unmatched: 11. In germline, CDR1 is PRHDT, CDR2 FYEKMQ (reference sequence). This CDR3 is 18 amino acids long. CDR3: CASSPGLAEPSSTDTQYF. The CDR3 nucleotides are TGTGCCAGCAGCCCCGGACTAGCGGAACCGTCTAGCACAGATACGCAGTATTTT.

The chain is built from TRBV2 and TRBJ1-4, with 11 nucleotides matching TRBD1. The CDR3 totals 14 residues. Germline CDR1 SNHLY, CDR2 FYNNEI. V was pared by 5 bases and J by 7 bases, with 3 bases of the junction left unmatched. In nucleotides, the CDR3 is TGTGCCAGCAGTCCGGGACAGGGGGTTGAAAAACTGTTTTTT. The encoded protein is CASSPGQGVEKLFF.

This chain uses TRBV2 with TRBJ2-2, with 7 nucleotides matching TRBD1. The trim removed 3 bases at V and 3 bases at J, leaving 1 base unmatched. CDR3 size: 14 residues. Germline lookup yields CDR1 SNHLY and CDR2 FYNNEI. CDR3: CASSDTGDTGELFF. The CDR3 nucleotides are TGTGCCAGCAGTGATACAGGGGACACCGGGGAGCTGTTTTTT.

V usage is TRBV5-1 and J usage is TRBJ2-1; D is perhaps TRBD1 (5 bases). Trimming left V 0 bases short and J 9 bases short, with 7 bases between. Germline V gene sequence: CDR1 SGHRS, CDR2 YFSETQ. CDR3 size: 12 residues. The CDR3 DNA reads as TGCGCCAGCAGCTTGGATCAGGGTGAGCAGTTCTTC. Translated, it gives CASSLDQGEQFF.

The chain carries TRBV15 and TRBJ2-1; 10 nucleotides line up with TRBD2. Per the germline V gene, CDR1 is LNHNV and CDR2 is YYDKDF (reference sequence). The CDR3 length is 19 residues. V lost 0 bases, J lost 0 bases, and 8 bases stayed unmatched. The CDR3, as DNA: TGTGCCACCAGCAGAGACGTAGGCTCTAGCGGGAGCTCCTACAATGAGCAGTTCTTC. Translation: CATSRDVGSSGSSYNEQFF.

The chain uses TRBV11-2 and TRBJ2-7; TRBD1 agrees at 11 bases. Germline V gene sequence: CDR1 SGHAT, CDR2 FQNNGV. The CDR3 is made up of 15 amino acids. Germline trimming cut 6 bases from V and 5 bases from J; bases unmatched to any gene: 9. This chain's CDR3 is CASSYVGQGAHEQYF. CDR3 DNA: TGTGCCAGCAGTTATGTTGGACAGGGGGCCCACGAGCAGTACTTC. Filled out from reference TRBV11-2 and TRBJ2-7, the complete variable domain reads EAGVAQSPRYKIIEKRQSVAFWCNPISGHATLYWYQQILGQGPKLLIQFQNNGVVDDSQLPKDRFSAERLKGVDSTLKIQPAKLEDSAVYLCASSYVGQGAHEQYFGPGTRLTVT.

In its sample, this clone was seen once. In DNA, the CDR3 is TGTGCCAGTAGAAGCGTGGACAGGGTGGCAGATACGCAGTATTTT. Amino acid sequence: CASRSVDRVADTQYF. J is TRBJ2-3 and V is TRBV19; TRBD1 agrees at 8 bases. CDR1 and CDR2 (germline): LNHDA, SQIVND (reference sequence). V shed 6 bases, J shed 4 bases, and the junction held 9 bases outside the gene matches. The CDR3 runs 15 residues.

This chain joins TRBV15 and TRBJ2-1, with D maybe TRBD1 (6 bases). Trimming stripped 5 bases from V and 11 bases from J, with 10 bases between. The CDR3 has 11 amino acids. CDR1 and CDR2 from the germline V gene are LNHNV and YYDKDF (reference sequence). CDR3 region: CATSSRDKQFF. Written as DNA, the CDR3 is TGTGCCACCAGCTCCCGGGACAAGCAGTTCTTC.

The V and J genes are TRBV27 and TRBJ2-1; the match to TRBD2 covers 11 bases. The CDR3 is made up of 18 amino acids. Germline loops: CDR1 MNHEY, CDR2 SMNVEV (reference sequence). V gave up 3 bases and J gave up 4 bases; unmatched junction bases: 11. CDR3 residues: CASSFGFGLAGGYNEQFF. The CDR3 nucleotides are TGTGCCAGCAGTTTTGGTTTTGGGCTAGCGGGAGGTTACAATGAGCAGTTCTTC.